Reported below is one T cell receptor beta chain. Antigen unknown. Clones were read by immunoSEQ multiplex PCR, and TCRdb kept only the in-frame ones, dropping some. The table includes nearly 1 million clones, 70% to 85% detected once. The germline V gene encodes CDR1 SGHNT and CDR2 YYREEE (reference sequence). The length of the CDR3 is 13 residues. Trimming removed 4 bases from V and 2 bases from J, with 10 bases in between. The sample comes from a study of shared clonotypes between healthy human individuals. Background on the study: Per donor, three plates held CD4 naive cells, three held CD4 memory, two held CD8 naive and one held CD8 memory. Points from the study as a whole: For naive CD4 cells, roughly 4.8% of clonotypes were shared across a handful of donors.

Both subsets, CD45RA+ naive and CD45RA-negative memory, were split from the CD4+ cells. The chain is built from TRBV5-4 and TRBJ2-7, with unresolved D. Sequenced material: memory CD4+ T cells sorted from blood. Subset noted: CD45RA-negative fraction. The TCR was taken from a man between 18 and 29 years old in good health. The CDR3 region is CASSPKGTYEQYF. CDR3 sequence (DNA): TGTGCCAGCAGCCCTAAGGGAACCTACGAGCAGTACTTC.